A single T cell receptor beta chain is shown here with its context. The antigen remains undetermined. This specimen comes from a study of OX40 agonist ivuxolimab in advanced cancers. Study-wide context: With a range of 23 to 79, age averaged roughly 60 years, and around 80% were male. One hepatocellular carcinoma and a couple of cutaneous melanoma patients partially responded.

Sequencing used immunoSEQ multiplex PCR; TCRdb keeps in-frame clones, though not all of them. The table includes 45,000 to 60,000 clones, around 90% detected once. Points from the study as a whole: Determination of antigen specificity was not performed for the expanded peripheral T cells. Compared with others, partial responders at 0.1-3.0 mg/kg displayed clonal expansion among the lowest.

Germline assignment: CDR1 MDHEN and CDR2 SYDVKM. The CDR3 extends over 13 amino acids. The V gene lost 3 bases and the J gene lost 3 bases, with 8 bases spanning the gap. The chain has TRBV28 and TRBJ1-1; a possible D gene is TRBD1 (6 bases). Specimen: CD4+ or CD8+ T cells sorted from blood, collected in a trial of the OX40 agonist ivuxolimab. The sequence was collected from an adult with an advanced solid tumor such as melanoma, head and neck, liver or kidney cancer. CDR3 bases: TGTGCCAGCAGTTTTCGGACAGACACTGAAGCTTTCTTT. Translated: CASSFRTDTEAFF.